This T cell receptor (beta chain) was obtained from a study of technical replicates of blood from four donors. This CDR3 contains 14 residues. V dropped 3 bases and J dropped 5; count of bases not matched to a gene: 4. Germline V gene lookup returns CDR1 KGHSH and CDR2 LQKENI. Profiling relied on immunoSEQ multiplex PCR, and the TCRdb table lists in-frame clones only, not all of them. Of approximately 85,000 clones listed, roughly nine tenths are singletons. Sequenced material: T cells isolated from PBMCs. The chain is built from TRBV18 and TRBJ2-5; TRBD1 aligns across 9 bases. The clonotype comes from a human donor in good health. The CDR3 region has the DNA TGTGCCAGCTCACCGAACAGGGGGCGGGAGACCCAGTACTTC. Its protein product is CASSPNRGRETQYF.